This T cell receptor beta chain was sequenced during a study of shared clonotypes between healthy human individuals. V lost 5 bases to trimming and J lost 7 bases, with 18 bases between them. The CDR3 runs 15 residues. Germline CDR1 reads MNHEY; CDR2 reads SVGAGI. This clone was counted a single time. Study processing details: Filtering of immunoSEQ junctional sequences could not match full-length read filtering. This table comes from immunoSEQ multiplex PCR, and its TCRdb copy is limited to in-frame clones, with some not included. V and J calls and clone size are as listed in that table; D and trimming were resolved from the DNA. This sample has over 2 million clones, with 85% to 95% found just once.

This TCR was sampled from a man between 18 and 35 years old in good health. This chain joins TRBV6-5 and TRBJ2-1, with D possibly being TRBD2 (6 bases). Sequencing was performed on naive CD4+ T cells sorted from blood. Subset noted: CD45RA+ positively selected. The CDR3 bases are TGTGCCAGCAGTCCGACACAAGCCGGGACTAATGAGCAGTTCTTC. It codes for CASSPTQAGTNEQFF.